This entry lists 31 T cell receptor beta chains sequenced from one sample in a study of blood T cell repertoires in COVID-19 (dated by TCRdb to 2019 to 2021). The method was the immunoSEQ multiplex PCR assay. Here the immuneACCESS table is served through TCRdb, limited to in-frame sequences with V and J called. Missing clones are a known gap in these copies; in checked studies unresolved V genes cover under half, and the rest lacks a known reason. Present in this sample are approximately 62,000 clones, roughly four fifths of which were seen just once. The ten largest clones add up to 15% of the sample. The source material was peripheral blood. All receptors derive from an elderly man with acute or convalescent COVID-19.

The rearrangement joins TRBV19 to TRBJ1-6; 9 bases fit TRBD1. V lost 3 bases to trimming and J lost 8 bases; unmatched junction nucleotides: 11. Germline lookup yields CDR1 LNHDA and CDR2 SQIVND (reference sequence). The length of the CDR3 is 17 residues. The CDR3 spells CASSITGDRGYHSPLHF. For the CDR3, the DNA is TGTGCCAGTAGTATTACAGGTGACAGGGGGTATCATTCACCCCTCCACTTT. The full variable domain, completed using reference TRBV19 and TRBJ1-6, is DGGITQSPKYLFRKEGQNVTLSCEQNLNHDAMYWYRQDPGQGLRLIYYSQIVNDFQKGDIAEGYSVSREKKESFPLTVTSAQKNPTAFYLCASSITGDRGYHSPLHFGNGTRLTVT.

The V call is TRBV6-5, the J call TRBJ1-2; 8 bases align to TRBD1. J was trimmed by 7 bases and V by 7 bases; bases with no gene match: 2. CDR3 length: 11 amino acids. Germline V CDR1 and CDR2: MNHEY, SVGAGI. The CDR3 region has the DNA TGTGCCAGCAACAGGGGGGGTGGCTACACCTTC. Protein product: CASNRGGGYTF.

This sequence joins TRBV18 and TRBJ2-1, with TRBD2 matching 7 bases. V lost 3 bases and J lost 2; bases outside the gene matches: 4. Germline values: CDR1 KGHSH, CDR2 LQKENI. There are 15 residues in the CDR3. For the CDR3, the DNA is TGTGCCAGCTCACCTGGGGGGGTCGCCTACAATGAGCAGTTCTTC. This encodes CASSPGGVAYNEQFF.

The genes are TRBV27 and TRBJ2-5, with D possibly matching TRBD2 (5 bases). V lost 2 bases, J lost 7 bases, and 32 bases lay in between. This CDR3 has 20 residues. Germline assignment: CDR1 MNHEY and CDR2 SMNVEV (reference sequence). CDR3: CASSLTGNSWPRSKEGTQYF. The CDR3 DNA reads TGTGCCAGCAGTTTAACCGGGAATAGTTGGCCCCGTAGTAAAGAAGGGACCCAGTACTTC.

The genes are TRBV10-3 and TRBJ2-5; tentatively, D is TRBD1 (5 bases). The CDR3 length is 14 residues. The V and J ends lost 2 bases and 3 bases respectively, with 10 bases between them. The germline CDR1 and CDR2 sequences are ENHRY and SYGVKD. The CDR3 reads CAISEAVREETQYF. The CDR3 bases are TGTGCCATCAGTGAGGCGGTCAGGGAAGAGACCCAGTACTTC.

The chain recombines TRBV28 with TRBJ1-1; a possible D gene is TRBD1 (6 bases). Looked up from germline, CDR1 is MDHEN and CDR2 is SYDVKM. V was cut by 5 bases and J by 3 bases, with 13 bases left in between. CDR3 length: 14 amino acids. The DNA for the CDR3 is TGTGCCAGCAGTAGCATCAGGGGTTACACTGAAGCTTTCTTT. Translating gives CASSSIRGYTEAFF.

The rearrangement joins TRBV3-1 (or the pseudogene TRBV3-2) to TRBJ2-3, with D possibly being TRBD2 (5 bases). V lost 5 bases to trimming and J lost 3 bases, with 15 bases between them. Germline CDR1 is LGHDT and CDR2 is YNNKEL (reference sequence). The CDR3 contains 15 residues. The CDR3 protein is CASSTNQVATDTQYF. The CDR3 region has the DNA TGTGCCAGCAGCACTAATCAGGTAGCGACAGATACGCAGTATTTT.

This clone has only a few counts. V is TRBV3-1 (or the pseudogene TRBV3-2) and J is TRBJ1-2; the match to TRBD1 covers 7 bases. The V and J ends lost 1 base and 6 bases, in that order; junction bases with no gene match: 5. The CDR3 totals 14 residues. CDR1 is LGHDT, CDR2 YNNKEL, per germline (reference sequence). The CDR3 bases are TGTGCCAGCAGCCAAGCGGACAGGAATAATGGCTACACCTTC. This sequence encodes CASSQADRNNGYTF.

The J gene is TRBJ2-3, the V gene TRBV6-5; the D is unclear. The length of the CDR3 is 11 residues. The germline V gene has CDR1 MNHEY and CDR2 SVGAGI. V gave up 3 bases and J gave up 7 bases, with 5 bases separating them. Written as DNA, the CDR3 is TGTGCCAGCAGTTATAGAAATACGCAGTATTTT. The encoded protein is CASSYRNTQYF.

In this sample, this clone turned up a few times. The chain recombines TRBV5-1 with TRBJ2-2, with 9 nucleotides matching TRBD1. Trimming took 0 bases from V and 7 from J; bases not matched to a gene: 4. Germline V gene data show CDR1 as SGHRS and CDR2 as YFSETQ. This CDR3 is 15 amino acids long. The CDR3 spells CASSLDRGPVGELFF. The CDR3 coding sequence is TGCGCCAGCAGCTTGGACAGGGGGCCGGTCGGGGAGCTGTTTTTT.

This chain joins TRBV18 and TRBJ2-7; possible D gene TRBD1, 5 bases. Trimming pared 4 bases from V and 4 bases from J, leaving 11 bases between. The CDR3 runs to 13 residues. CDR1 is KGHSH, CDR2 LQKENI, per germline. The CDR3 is CASSRVRQYEQYF. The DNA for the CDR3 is TGTGCCAGCTCACGAGTTCGACAGTACGAGCAGTACTTC.

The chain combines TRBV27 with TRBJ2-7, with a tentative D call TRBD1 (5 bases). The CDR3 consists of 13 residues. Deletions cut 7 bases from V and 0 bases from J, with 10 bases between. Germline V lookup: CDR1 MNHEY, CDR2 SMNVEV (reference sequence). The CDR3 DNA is TGTGCCAGCAAGGCAGGGCCCTCCTACGAGCAGTACTTC. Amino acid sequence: CASKAGPSYEQYF.

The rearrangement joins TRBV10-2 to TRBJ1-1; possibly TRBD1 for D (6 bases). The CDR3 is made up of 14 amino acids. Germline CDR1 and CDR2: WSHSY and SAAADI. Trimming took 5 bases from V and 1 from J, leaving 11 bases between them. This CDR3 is CASSFAGANTEAFF. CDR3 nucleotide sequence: TGCGCCAGCAGTTTTGCAGGGGCGAACACTGAAGCTTTCTTT.

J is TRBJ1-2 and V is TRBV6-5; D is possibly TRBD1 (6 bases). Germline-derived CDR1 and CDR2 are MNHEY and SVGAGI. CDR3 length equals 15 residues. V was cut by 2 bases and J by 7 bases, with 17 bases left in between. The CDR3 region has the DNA TGTGCCAGCAGTTACAAGGCGGGGGGCGCGTCTGGCTACACCTTC. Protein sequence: CASSYKAGGASGYTF.

CDR3 region: CASRTGTGTYNEQFF. In DNA form, the CDR3 reads TGTGCCAGCAGGACCGGGACAGGGACATACAATGAGCAGTTCTTC. This sequence joins TRBV2 and TRBJ2-1; 9 bases fit TRBD1. V gave up 6 bases and J gave up 4 bases; unmatched junction bases: 7. The CDR3 is 15 residues long. Germline V lookup: CDR1 SNHLY, CDR2 FYNNEI.

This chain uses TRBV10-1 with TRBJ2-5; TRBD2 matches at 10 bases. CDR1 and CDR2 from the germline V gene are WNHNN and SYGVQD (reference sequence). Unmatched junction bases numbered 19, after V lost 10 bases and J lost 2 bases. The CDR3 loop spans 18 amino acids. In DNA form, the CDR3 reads TGCGCCAAATTAGCGGGGGGCCCCTGCCGATGGATACAAGAGACCCAGTACTTC. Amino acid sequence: CAKLAGGPCRWIQETQYF.

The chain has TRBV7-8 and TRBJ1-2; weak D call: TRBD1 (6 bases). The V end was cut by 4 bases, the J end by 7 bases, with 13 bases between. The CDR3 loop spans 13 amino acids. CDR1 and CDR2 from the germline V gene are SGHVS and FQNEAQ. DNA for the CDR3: TGTGCCAGCAGCTCTGGACAGTACGGTGGCTACACCTTC. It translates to CASSSGQYGGYTF.

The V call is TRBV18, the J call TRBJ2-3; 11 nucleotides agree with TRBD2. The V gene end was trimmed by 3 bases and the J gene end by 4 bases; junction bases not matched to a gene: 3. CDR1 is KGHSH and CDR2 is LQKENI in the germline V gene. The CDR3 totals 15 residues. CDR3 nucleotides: TGTGCCAGCTCACCGGCTAGCGGGGGGTCAGATACGCAGTATTTT. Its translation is CASSPASGGSDTQYF. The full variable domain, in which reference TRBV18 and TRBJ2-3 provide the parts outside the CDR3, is NAGVMQNPRHLVRRRGQEARLRCSPMKGHSHVYWYRQLPEEGLKFMVYLQKENIIDESGMPKERFSAEFPKEGPSILRIQQVVRGDSAAYFCASSPASGGSDTQYFGPGTRLTVL.

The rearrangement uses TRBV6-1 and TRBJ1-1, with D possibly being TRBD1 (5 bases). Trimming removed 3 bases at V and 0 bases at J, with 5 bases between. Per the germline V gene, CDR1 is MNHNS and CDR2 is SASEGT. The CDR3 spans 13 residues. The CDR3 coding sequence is TGTGCCAGCAGTGACAGGGTGAACACTGAAGCTTTCTTT. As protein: CASSDRVNTEAFF.

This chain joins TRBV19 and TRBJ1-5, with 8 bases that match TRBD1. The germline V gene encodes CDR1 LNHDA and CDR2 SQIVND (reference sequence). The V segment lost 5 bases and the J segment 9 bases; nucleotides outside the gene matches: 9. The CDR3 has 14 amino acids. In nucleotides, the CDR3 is TGTGCCAGTAGTGAACAGGGGGACTTGTGGCCCCAGCATTTT. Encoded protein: CASSEQGDLWPQHF.

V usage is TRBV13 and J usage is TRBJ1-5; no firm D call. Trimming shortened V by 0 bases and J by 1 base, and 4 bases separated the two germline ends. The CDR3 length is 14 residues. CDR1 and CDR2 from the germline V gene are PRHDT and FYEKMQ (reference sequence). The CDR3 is CASSLGLSNQPQHF. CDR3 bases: TGTGCCAGCAGCTTAGGTTTAAGCAATCAGCCCCAGCATTTT.

In nucleotides, the CDR3 is TGTGCCAGTCGATCGTCCGGCCGGGGGGCCGGGAAAGAGACCCAGTACTTC. Amino acid sequence: CASRSSGRGAGKETQYF. This chain joins TRBV19 and TRBJ2-5; tentatively, D is TRBD2 (7 bases). In germline, CDR1 is LNHDA, CDR2 SQIVND (reference sequence). CDR3 length equals 17 residues. Trimming took off 8 bases at V and 3 bases at J, with 25 bases between the two ends.

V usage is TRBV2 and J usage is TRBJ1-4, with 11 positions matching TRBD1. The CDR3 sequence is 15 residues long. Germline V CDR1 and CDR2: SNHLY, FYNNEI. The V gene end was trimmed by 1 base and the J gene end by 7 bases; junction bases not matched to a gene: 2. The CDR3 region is CASSEEGTGGEKLFF. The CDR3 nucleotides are TGTGCCAGCAGTGAAGAGGGGACAGGGGGTGAAAAACTGTTTTTT.

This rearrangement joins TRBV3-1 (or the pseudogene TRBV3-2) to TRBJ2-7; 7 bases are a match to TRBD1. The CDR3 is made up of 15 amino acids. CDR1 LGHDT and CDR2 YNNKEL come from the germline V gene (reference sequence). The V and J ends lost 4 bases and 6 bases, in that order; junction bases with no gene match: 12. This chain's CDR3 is CASSLRQRGQSEQYF. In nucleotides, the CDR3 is TGTGCCAGCAGCCTCCGGCAAAGGGGGCAGTCCGAGCAGTACTTC.

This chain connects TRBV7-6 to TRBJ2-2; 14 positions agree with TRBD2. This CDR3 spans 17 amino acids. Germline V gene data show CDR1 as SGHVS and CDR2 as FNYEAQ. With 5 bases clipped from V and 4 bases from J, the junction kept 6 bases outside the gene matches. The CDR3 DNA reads TGTGCCAGCAGCCTAAGACTAGCGGGGGGGCCCACCGGGGAGCTGTTTTTT. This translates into CASSLRLAGGPTGELFF.

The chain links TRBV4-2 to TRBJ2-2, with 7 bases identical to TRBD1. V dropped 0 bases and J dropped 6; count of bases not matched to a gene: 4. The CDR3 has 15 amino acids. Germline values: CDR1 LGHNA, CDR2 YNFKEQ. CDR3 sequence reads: CASSQDRQGAGELFF. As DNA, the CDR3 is TGTGCCAGCAGCCAAGATCGGCAGGGGGCCGGGGAGCTGTTTTTT.

The CDR3 sequence is CASSPGTGVVEKLFF. The CDR3 nucleotides are TGTGCCAGTAGTCCCGGGACAGGGGTTGTTGAAAAACTGTTTTTT. This rearrangement joins TRBV19 to TRBJ1-4; 10 bases are shared with TRBD1. V gave up 5 bases and J gave up 7 bases; unmatched junction bases: 7. Germline V gene data show CDR1 as LNHDA and CDR2 as SQIVND (reference sequence). There are 15 residues in the CDR3.

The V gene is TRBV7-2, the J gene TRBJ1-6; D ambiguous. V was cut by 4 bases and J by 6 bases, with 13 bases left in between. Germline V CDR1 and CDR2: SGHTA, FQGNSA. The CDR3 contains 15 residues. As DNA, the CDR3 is TGTGCCAGCAGCTCCGTAGGCAGGTCTAATTCACCCCTCCACTTT. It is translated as CASSSVGRSNSPLHF.

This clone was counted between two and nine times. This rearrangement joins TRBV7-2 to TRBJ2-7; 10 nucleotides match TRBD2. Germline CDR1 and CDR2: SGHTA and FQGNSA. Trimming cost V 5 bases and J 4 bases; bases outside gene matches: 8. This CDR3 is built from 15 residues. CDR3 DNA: TGTGCCAGCAGCGAGCTAGCGGGGGCTCCTTACGAGCAGTACTTC. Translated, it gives CASSELAGAPYEQYF.

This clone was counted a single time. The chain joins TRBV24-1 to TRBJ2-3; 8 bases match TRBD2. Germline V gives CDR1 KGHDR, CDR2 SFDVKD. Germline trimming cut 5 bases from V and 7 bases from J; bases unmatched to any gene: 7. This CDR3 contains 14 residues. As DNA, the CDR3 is TGTGCCACCAGTGGTTCGGGGGGGGCAAATACGCAGTATTTT. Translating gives CATSGSGGANTQYF.

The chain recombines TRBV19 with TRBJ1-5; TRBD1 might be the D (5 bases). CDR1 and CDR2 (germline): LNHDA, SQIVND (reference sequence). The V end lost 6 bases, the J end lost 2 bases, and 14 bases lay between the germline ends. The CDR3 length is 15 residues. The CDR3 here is CASSLGGNGNQPQHF. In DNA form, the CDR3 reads TGTGCCAGTAGCCTCGGGGGGAACGGCAATCAGCCCCAGCATTTT.